This entry lists 16 T cell receptor beta chains sequenced from one sample in a study of cytomegalovirus exposure and HLA in healthy donors. The PCR had 60 Vbeta and 13 Jbeta primers. Profiling relied on immunoSEQ multiplex PCR, and the TCRdb table lists in-frame clones only, not all of them. The sample contains about 160,000 clones, about 85% of which appear only once. Sequencing was carried out using PBMCs. These receptors were taken from a man aged 45-65 years in good health and CMV-seropositive.

This chain uses TRBV5-5 with TRBJ2-3, with TRBD1 matching over 8 bases. The CDR3 runs 14 residues. Germline lookup yields CDR1 SGHKS and CDR2 YYEKEE (reference sequence). J was trimmed by 4 bases and V by 4 bases; bases with no gene match: 5. The CDR3 protein is CASSTGQDSDTQYF. The CDR3 DNA reads TGTGCCAGCAGCACGGGACAGGACTCAGATACGCAGTATTTT.

This chain links TRBV14 with TRBJ1-1, with D unresolved. The CDR3 runs 16 residues. The V gene lost 1 base and the J gene lost 0 bases, with 12 bases spanning the gap. Germline CDR1 is SGHDN and CDR2 is FVKESK. The CDR3 nucleotides read TGTGCCAGCAGCCAAGCGGGTTTTAGAATGAACACTGAAGCTTTCTTT. Its translation: CASSQAGFRMNTEAFF. The full variable domain, in which reference TRBV14 and TRBJ1-1 provide the parts outside the CDR3, is EAGVTQFPSHSVIEKGQTVTLRCDPISGHDNLYWYRRVMGKEIKFLLHFVKESKQDESGMPNNRFLAERTGGTYSTLKVQPAELEDSGVYFCASSQAGFRMNTEAFFGQGTRLTVV.

This chain uses TRBV11-3 with TRBJ2-7; weak D call: TRBD1 (5 bases). From germline, CDR1 is SGHNT and CDR2 YENEEA. Trimming left V 1 base short and J 0 bases short, with 7 bases between. CDR3 length equals 14 residues. CDR3 DNA: TGTGCCAGCAGCTTAGGGGGCGGCTCCTACGAGCAGTACTTC. Protein sequence: CASSLGGGSYEQYF.

This clone was detected only a few times. A read error may account for a junction end that differs from germline. The chain employs TRBV6-1 and TRBJ2-7; 8 bases fit TRBD1. From germline, CDR1 is MNHNS and CDR2 SASEGT. This CDR3 contains 15 residues. DNA for the CDR3: TGTGCCAGCAGTGAAAGACGGACAGGGCAAGGGGAGCTGTACTTC. This codes for CASSERRTGQGELYF.

V is TRBV10-1 and J is TRBJ1-2; 11 positions agree with TRBD1. The junction had 8 bases not matched to a gene; V was cut back by 8 bases and J by 3 bases. The germline gives CDR1 WNHNN, CDR2 SYGVQD (reference sequence). The CDR3 totals 15 residues. In nucleotides, the CDR3 is TGCGCCAGCCCCAGGGACAGGGGGAAAGACTATGGCTACACCTTC. It yields the protein CASPRDRGKDYGYTF.

The chain recombines TRBV28 with TRBJ1-4; possibly TRBD1 for D (5 bases). Germline CDR1 is MDHEN and CDR2 is SYDVKM. CDR3 length: 15 amino acids. V was cut by 3 bases and J by 3 bases, with 11 bases left in between. This CDR3 is CASSFRVLANEKLFF. Written as DNA, the CDR3 is TGTGCCAGCAGTTTCAGGGTTTTGGCTAATGAAAAACTGTTTTTT.

The chain is built from TRBV27 and TRBJ2-1; 12 bases line up with TRBD2. CDR1 and CDR2 (germline): MNHEY, SMNVEV (reference sequence). CDR3 length equals 17 residues. Trimming took 6 bases from V and 0 from J; bases not matched to a gene: 6. As DNA, the CDR3 is TGTGCCAGCAGCTCTAGCGGGAGGGGGGGCTCCTACAATGAGCAGTTCTTC. This sequence encodes CASSSSGRGGSYNEQFF.

This clone was observed a handful of times. The rearrangement joins TRBV11-2 to TRBJ2-5; 7 nucleotides line up with TRBD2. CDR1 and CDR2 (germline): SGHAT, FQNNGV. Trimming at V came to 5 bases and at J to 0 bases, leaving 6 bases not matched to a gene. The CDR3 is 15 residues long. CDR3 bases: TGTGCCAGCAGCACCCTACTAGCGAACCAAGAGACCCAGTACTTC. Its translation: CASSTLLANQETQYF.

The table lists this clone with a count of one. The chain couples TRBV6-1 to TRBJ2-1; D is unresolved. Germline V gene data show CDR1 as MNHNS and CDR2 as SASEGT. V lost 5 bases, J lost 6 bases, and 11 bases lay in between. The CDR3 sequence is 13 residues long. CDR3 residues: CASSILYGNEQFF. DNA for the CDR3: TGTGCCAGCAGTATCCTGTACGGCAATGAGCAGTTCTTC.

The V call is TRBV28, the J call TRBJ1-2; D is unresolved. This CDR3 contains 13 residues. Germline-derived CDR1 and CDR2 are MDHEN and SYDVKM. Trimming took 3 bases from V and 3 from J, leaving 8 bases between them. CDR3 in DNA: TGTGCCAGCAGTTTGCCGGAGTACTATGGCTACACCTTC. This encodes CASSLPEYYGYTF.

The V gene is TRBV5-8, the J gene TRBJ2-7; D is perhaps TRBD1 (5 bases). Between the trimmed V and J ends, which lost 0 bases and 3 bases, there was a span of 10 bases. CDR1 and CDR2 (germline): SGHTS, YDEGEE. The CDR3 spans 14 residues. The CDR3 sequence is CASSLVQGSYEQYF. Written as DNA, the CDR3 is TGTGCCAGCAGCTTGGTCCAGGGTAGCTACGAGCAGTACTTC.

The V and J genes are TRBV19 and TRBJ1-4; 9 positions match TRBD1. The CDR3 loop spans 14 amino acids. In germline, CDR1 is LNHDA, CDR2 SQIVND (reference sequence). The J segment lost 8 bases and the V segment lost 4 bases, leaving 5 bases of the junction unmatched. CDR3 amino acids: CASSTGQGAEKLFF. In DNA form, the CDR3 reads TGTGCCAGTAGTACGGGACAGGGAGCCGAAAAACTGTTTTTT. The full variable domain, rest sourced from reference TRBV19 and TRBJ1-4, is DGGITQSPKYLFRKEGQNVTLSCEQNLNHDAMYWYRQDPGQGLRLIYYSQIVNDFQKGDIAEGYSVSREKKESFPLTVTSAQKNPTAFYLCASSTGQGAEKLFFGSGTQLSVL.

This clone was seen a single time. This chain connects TRBV28 to TRBJ1-2; no definite D call. This CDR3 has 13 residues. With 5 bases removed from V and 8 bases from J, the gap between germline ends came to 15 bases. Germline V gene sequence: CDR1 MDHEN, CDR2 SYDVKM. CDR3 amino acids: CASSLDMASGYTF. CDR3 DNA: TGTGCCAGCAGTCTCGACATGGCGAGCGGCTACACCTTC.

This clone was seen once. V is TRBV5-1 and J is TRBJ1-4, with D unresolved. CDR3 length equals 17 residues. Germline CDR1 reads SGHRS; CDR2 reads YFSETQ. V was pared by 4 bases and J by 5 bases, with 21 bases between. DNA for the CDR3: TGCGCCAGCAGCCCGGGCGGGTCCCGGGTCCCAAATGAAAAACTGTTTTTT. Translated: CASSPGGSRVPNEKLFF.

The chain employs TRBV4-1 and TRBJ1-1; weak D call: TRBD1 (6 bases). V shed 4 bases and J shed 8 bases, with 11 bases lying between them. This CDR3 is built from 12 residues. Germline-derived CDR1 and CDR2 are MGHRA and YSYEKL. CDR3 in DNA: TGCGCCAGCAGCCTCGGACAGTCCGAAGCTTTCTTT. Its protein is CASSLGQSEAFF.

V is TRBV10-2 and J is TRBJ1-2; D is undetermined. V was clipped by 2 bases and J by 7 bases, with 17 bases between them. The CDR3 spans 15 residues. From germline, CDR1 is WSHSY and CDR2 SAAADI. CDR3 DNA sequence: TGCGCCAGCAGTGAGAAACTGGCAGGCCCCACTGGCTACACCTTC. Translation: CASSEKLAGPTGYTF.